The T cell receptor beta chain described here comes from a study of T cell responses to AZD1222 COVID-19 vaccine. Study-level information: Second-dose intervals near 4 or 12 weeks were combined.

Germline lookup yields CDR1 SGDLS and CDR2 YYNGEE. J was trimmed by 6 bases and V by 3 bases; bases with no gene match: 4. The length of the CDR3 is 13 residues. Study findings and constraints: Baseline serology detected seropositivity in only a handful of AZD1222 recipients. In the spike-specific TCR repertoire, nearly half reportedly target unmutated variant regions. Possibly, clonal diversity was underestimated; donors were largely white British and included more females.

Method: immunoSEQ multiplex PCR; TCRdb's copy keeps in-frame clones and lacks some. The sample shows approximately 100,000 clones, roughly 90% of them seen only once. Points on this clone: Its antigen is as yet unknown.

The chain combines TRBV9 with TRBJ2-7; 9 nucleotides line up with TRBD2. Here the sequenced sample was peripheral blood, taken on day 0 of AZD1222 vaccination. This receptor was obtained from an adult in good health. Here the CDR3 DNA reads TGTGCCAGCAGCGGCGGGAGGGCCACCGAGCAGTACTTC. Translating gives CASSGGRATEQYF.